The clone carrying this T cell receptor (beta chain) was recorded once. Germline lookup yields CDR1 LGHDT and CDR2 YNNKEL (reference sequence). V was clipped by 1 base and J by 8 bases, with 17 bases between them. The CDR3 sequence is 15 residues long. The data derive from a study of CD8 T cells in Susac syndrome. Reverse transcription of roughly 0.45 to 1 ug RNA was performed with random hexamers. TCRdb analysed the immunoSEQ multiplex PCR reads with MiXCR anew, one entry per CDR3 protein. The data hold 120,000 or so distinct CDR3 sequences, with about 94% observed a single time. This receptor was identified in a human donor with Susac syndrome. The chain employs TRBV3-1 and TRBJ1-1; the D is unclear. The sample was CD8+ T cells from PBMCs. The CDR3 bases are TGTGCCAGCAGCCAAGGGTTCGAGGCGCCATTCGAAGCTTTCTTT. Its protein is CASSQGFEAPFEAFF.